The subject of this entry is one T cell receptor (beta chain). Antigen specificity is unknown. In replicate PCRs of sorted subsets, about 220 ng DNA, 29,000 or so T cell genomes, was used. Assay: immunoSEQ multiplex PCR; the TCRdb copy retains only in-frame clones and omits some. The data hold approximately 1.9 million clones, with about 93% observed a single time. This sample is part of a study of shared clonotypes between healthy human individuals. Whole-study findings and limits: Generation probability values for non-shared clonotypes were lower than those for clonotypes shared by all four donors. Naive subsets tended to show greater estimated richness than memory subsets. Donor scarcity curtailed the genetic and exposure-history diversity represented herein.

It was CD45RO-negative cells, positively selected for CCR7, that made up naive CD8 cells, with terminally differentiated effector memory CD45RA+ cells excluded. V dropped 0 bases and J dropped 4 bases, with 9 bases sitting between them. Germline CDR1 and CDR2: ENHRY and SYGVKD. The CDR3 loop spans 14 amino acids. The chain joins TRBV10-3 to TRBJ1-2; no clear D. The receptor was isolated from a man aged 18 to 29 in good health. Some clones in this sample may be carry-over from other donors' samples. Sample: naive CD8+ T cells from PBMCs. CDR3 nucleotides: TGTGCCATCAGTGAGTCGGGCAATCTCTATGGCTACACCTTC. Its protein product is CAISESGNLYGYTF.